This note documents a single T cell receptor (beta chain) sequence. Its binding antigen is unknown. No quality values exist for individual bases; no much larger clone is one base distant. Other DNA sequences in this sample translate to the same CDR3. Sequences SGHDN (CDR1) and FVKESK (CDR2) are obtained from the germline V gene. The CDR3 covers 13 residues, taking in both the cysteine and the phenylalanine. Only the CDR3 DNA is retained, 39 bases long and in frame from the first base. V loses 1 base of germline sequence and J loses 2 bases, and the interval between the two ends is 5 bases. This entry comes from a study of blood T cell repertoires in COVID-19 (TCRdb year 2020). As for the study more broadly: Collaborator samples came from the United States, Italy and Spain and covered acute and convalescent phases of COVID-19. The material from the prospective study consisted of cDNA or gDNA derived from T cells, B-cell-depleted T cells, or PBMCs. Sample metadata almost always included a de-identified subject ID, COVID-19 status, age in years and sex. The repertoires were released in a freely available public database intended as a resource for research on the immune response to SARS-CoV-2. Subjects who had been exposed to COVID-19, were actively infected with it, or had recovered from it provided the deeply sampled blood TCRbeta repertoires that made up the dataset. Samples came from the ongoing ImmuneRACE study (first 160 participants) plus 1,254 subjects from 6 global collaborators. Where HLA class I and class II types were available, the types were taken from metadata supplied by the sample provider, not from assay-based typing.

Collaborating institutions collected whole blood in K2EDTA tubes following their own protocols. Collaborator samples were shipped for TCRbeta analysis as frozen whole blood, isolated PBMCs, or DNA extracted from either sample type. The research as a whole found: How much clinical and demographic metadata was included differed by source and by participant, and the metadata was provided uncurated.

TCRbeta CDR3 regions were amplified from genomic DNA using the immunoSEQ Assay, a bias-controlled multiplex PCR. Concerning the study's data processing: Within the assay, amplification of reference gene primers was used to estimate how many nucleated cells each sample contained. Sequence reads were collapsed and filtered to measure the absolute abundance of every unique TCRbeta CDR3 rearrangement. For each sample, productive Simpson clonality was calculated as the square root of Simpson's diversity index across productive rearrangements. Drawn from immuneACCESS, this table holds only the in-frame rearrangements with V and J called that TCRdb kept. Clones are partly lost; checked studies trace under half to an unresolved V gene and leave the rest unexplained. V and J calls and clone size are copied from that table; D and trimming were computed from the DNA. The sample table shows about 48,000 clones, and approximately 81% are seen once. Less than 6.5% of the sample lies in the top ten.

Sequenced material: peripheral blood. The rearranged chain carries TRBV14 and TRBJ1-1, with the D gene uncertain. This sequence originates from a woman aged 55-69 years with acute or convalescent COVID-19. The sequenced DNA is TGTGCCAGCAGCCAAGTGAGAAACACTGAAGCTTTCTTT. The encoded protein is CASSQVRNTEAFF. Joined to the reference TRBV14 and TRBJ1-1 proteins, this CDR3 gives the full variable domain: EAGVTQFPSHSVIEKGQTVTLRCDPISGHDNLYWYRRVMGKEIKFLLHFVKESKQDESGMPNNRFLAERTGGTYSTLKVQPAELEDSGVYFCASSQVRNTEAFFGQGTRLTVV.